This TCR beta chain is from a study of tumor-infiltrating lymphocytes in primary liver carcinoma. Study-level background: Donors had hepatocellular carcinoma or combined HCC and intrahepatic cholangiocarcinoma. Staged T1-T3 N0M0, the tumors had sizes that ranged from about 4.2 to 11 cm across. Study conclusions and caveats: There were only about 7.5-25% of top clones found in all five tumor regions. Tumor-adjacent and tumor-blood pairs shared less of their repertoires than tumor region pairs shared.

Worth noting for this clonotype: The antigen remains unidentified. One junction end does not reproduce the germline sequence, and a read error may be involved.

The input was 450 to 500 ng total RNA; TCR beta cDNA was made from it with a constant-region primer. ARM-PCR, slightly modified, supplied the TCR beta libraries through three nested multiplex PCR rounds. The opening two PCR rounds, approximately 10 cycles each, paired TRBV1-TRBV30 forward primers with a C-beta reverse primer. A single record per CDR3 protein comes from TCRdb applying MiXCR to the multiplex PCR reads. Of tens of thousands of distinct CDR3 sequences listed, about 65% are singletons. Investigators took RNA and DNA out together from roughly 21-30 mg of unsorted bulk tissue. The CDR3 consists of 16 residues. Germline V lookup: CDR1 SGHAT, CDR2 FQNNGV.

This chain uses TRBV11-2 with TRBJ2-5; TRBD1 agrees at 8 bases. This receptor was identified in a man aged 35 to 55 with primary liver carcinoma and hepatitis B virus infection. Source material: liver tumor tissue from sampling region 1. Subset defined: tumor region T1, superior pole. CDR3: CAGSLIAGGSGEIQYF. CDR3 DNA: TGTGCCGGCAGCTTAATAGCAGGGGGCTCGGGGGAGATCCAGTACTTC.